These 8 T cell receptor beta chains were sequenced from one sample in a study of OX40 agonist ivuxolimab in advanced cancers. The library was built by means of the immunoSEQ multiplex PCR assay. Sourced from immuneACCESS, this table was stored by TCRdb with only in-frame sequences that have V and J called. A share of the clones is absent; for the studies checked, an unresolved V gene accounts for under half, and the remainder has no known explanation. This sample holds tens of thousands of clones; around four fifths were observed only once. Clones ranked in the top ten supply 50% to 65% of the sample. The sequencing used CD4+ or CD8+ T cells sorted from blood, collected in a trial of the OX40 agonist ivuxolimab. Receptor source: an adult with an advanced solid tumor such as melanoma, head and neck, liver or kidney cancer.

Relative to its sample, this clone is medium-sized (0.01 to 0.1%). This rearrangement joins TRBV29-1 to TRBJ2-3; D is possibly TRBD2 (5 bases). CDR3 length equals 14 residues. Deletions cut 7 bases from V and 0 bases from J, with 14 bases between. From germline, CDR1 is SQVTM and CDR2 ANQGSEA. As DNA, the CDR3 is TGCAGCGCTTTGCCCCCGGGGAGCACAGATACGCAGTATTTT. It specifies CSALPPGSTDTQYF.

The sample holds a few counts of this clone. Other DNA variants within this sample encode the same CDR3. The CDR3 protein is CASSQDEALPYEQYF. The CDR3 nucleotides read TGTGCCAGCAGCCAAGACGAGGCACTTCCCTACGAGCAGTACTTC. The gene calls are TRBV14 and TRBJ2-7; D ambiguous. Trimming shortened V by 0 bases and J by 2 bases, and 11 bases separated the two germline ends. CDR3 length: 15 amino acids. Germline V CDR1 and CDR2: SGHDN, FVKESK.

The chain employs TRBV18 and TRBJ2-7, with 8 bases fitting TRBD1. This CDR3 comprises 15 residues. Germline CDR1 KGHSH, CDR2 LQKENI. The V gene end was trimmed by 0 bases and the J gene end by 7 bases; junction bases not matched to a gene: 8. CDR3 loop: CASSPPTGALLEQYF. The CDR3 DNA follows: TGTGCCAGCTCACCACCGACAGGGGCCCTACTTGAGCAGTACTTC.

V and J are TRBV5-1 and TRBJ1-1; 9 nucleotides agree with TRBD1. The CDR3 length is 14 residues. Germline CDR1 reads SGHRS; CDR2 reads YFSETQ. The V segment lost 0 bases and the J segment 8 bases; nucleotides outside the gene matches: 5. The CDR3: CASSLEQGADEAFF. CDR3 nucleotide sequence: TGCGCCAGCAGCTTGGAACAGGGGGCGGACGAAGCTTTCTTT. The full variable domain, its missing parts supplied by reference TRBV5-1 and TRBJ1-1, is KAGVTQTPRYLIKTRGQQVTLSCSPISGHRSVSWYQQTPGQGLQFLFEYFSETQRNKGNFPGRFSGRQFSNSRSEMNVSTLELGDSALYLCASSLEQGADEAFFGQGTRLTVV.

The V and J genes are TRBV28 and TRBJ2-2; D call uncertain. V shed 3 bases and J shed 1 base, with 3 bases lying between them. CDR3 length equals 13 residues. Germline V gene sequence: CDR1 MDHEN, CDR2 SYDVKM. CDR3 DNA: TGTGCCAGCAGTTTCGTGAACACCGGGGAGCTGTTTTTT. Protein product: CASSFVNTGELFF.

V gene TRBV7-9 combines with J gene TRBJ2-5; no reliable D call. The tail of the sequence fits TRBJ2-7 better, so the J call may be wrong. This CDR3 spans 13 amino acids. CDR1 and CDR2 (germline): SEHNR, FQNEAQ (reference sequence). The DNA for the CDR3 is TGTGCCAGCAGCATCAGGTCGATTTACGAGCAGTACTTC. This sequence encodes CASSIRSIYEQYF.

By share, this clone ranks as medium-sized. In DNA form, the CDR3 reads TGCGCCAGCAGCCAAGTGACAACAATGGGGAATCAGCCCCAGCATTTT. Translated: CASSQVTTMGNQPQHF. The genes are TRBV4-1 and TRBJ1-5, with D unresolved. The germline CDR1 and CDR2 sequences are MGHRA and YSYEKL. This CDR3 contains 16 residues. V shed 1 base and J shed 4 bases, with 14 bases lying between them.

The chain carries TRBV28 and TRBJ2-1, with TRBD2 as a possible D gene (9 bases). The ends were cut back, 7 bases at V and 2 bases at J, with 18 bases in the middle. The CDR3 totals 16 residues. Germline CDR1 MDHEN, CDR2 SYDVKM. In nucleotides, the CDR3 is TGTGCCAGCACCCAGGGGGCGGGAGGGCCCTACAATGAGCAGTTCTTC. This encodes CASTQGAGGPYNEQFF.